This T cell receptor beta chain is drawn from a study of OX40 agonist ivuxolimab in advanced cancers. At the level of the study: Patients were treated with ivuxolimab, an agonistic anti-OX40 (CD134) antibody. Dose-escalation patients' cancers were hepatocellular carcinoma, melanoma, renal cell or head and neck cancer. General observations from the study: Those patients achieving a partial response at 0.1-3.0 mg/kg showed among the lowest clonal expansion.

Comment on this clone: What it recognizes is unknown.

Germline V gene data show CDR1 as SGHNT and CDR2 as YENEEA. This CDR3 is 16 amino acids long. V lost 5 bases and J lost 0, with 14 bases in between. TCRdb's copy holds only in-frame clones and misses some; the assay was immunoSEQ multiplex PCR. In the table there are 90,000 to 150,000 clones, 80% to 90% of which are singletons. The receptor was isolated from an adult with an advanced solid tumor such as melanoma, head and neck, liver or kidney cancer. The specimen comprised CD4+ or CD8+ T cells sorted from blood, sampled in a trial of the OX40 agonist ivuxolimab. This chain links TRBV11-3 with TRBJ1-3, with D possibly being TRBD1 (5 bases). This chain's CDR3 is CASSDSGGSSGNTIYF. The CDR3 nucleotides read TGTGCCAGCAGCGACTCGGGGGGGTCCTCTGGAAACACCATATATTTT. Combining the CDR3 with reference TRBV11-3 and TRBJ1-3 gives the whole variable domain EAGVVQSPRYKIIEKKQPVAFWCNPISGHNTLYWYLQNLGQGPELLIRYENEEAVDDSQLPKDRFSAERLKGVDSTLKIQPAELGDSAVYLCASSDSGGSSGNTIYFGEGSWLTVV.